The source of this T cell receptor beta chain is a study of shared clonotypes between healthy human individuals. Germline loops: CDR1 MNHEY, CDR2 SVGAGI. This CDR3 comprises 16 residues. V lost 0 bases and J lost 6; bases outside the gene matches: 7. Assay: immunoSEQ multiplex PCR; the TCRdb copy retains only in-frame clones and omits some. The sample lists around 2.5 million clones, 90% to 95% seen once, with approximately 0.36% in the top ten. The sequence was collected from a man younger than 30 in good health. Some clones in this sample may be carry-over from other donors' samples. This chain uses TRBV6-5 with TRBJ2-1, with 8 bases fitting TRBD2. Sequencing used naive CD4+ T cells from PBMCs. Subset reported: CD45RA+ positively selected. The CDR3 sequence: CASSYSGSGGSNEQFF. CDR3 nucleotides: TGTGCCAGCAGTTACTCTGGATCGGGAGGGAGCAATGAGCAGTTCTTC.